The 9 T cell receptor beta chains in this list originate from one sample, sequenced in a study of CD8+ T cells in alopecia areata. The sample's treatment: oral pan-JAK inhibitor, 5-10 mg twice daily. Sequencing used cDNA as its template, made by extracting RNA and reverse transcribing it. Profiling relied on immunoSEQ multiplex PCR, and the TCRdb table lists in-frame clones only, not all of them. The repertoire holds fewer than 150,000 clones, approximately 85% seen once, with 25% in the top ten. The sample consisted of CD8+ T cells sorted from blood, taken at week 4, from a patient treated with tofacitinib. The receptors come from a human donor with alopecia areata.

The chain combines TRBV4-1 with TRBJ2-1; no firm D call. The CDR3 runs to 15 residues. CDR1 and CDR2 from the germline V gene are MGHRA and YSYEKL. Trimming took off 1 base at V and 8 bases at J, with 15 bases between the two ends. The CDR3: CASSQAPKGSDEQFF. The CDR3 nucleotides read TGCGCCAGCAGCCAAGCTCCGAAGGGCTCCGATGAGCAGTTCTTC.

The rearrangement uses TRBV7-9 and TRBJ2-3, with 7 bases matching TRBD2. The germline gives CDR1 SEHNR, CDR2 FQNEAQ (reference sequence). The V segment lost 2 bases and the J segment 3 bases; nucleotides outside the gene matches: 5. The CDR3 runs to 15 residues. The CDR3 DNA sequence: TGTGCCAGCAGCTTAACTAGCGTTACGACAGATACGCAGTATTTT. Amino acid sequence: CASSLTSVTTDTQYF.

The sample holds a few counts of this clone. The chain uses TRBV6-6 and TRBJ2-1; D assignment may be TRBD1 or TRBD2 (5 bases each). The V end lost 2 bases, the J end lost 6 bases, and 11 bases lay between the germline ends. This CDR3 has 14 residues. Per the germline V gene, CDR1 is MNHNY and CDR2 is SVGAGI (reference sequence). This CDR3 is CASSYRDPINEQFF. The CDR3 DNA reads as TGTGCCAGCAGTTACCGGGACCCGATCAATGAGCAGTTCTTC.

Here the CDR3 DNA reads TGTGCCACCAGCAGTTGGCTACTCCCGACAGGGGAGGGGGACAATGAGCAGTTCTTC. Its translation is CATSSWLLPTGEGDNEQFF. The J gene is TRBJ2-1, the V gene TRBV15; possible D gene TRBD1, 8 bases. The germline CDR1 and CDR2 sequences are LNHNV and YYDKDF (reference sequence). Trimming cost V 3 bases and J 5 bases, with 26 bases left between them. The CDR3 has 19 residues.

The genes are TRBV7-9 and TRBJ2-7; 7 bases agree with TRBD1. V was clipped by 3 bases and J by 2 bases; unmatched bases: 4. CDR3 length: 14 residues. Germline loops: CDR1 SEHNR, CDR2 FQNEAQ (reference sequence). CDR3 nucleotides: TGTGCCAGCAGCTTTATTGGGACAGCCTACGAGCAGTACTTC. Protein product: CASSFIGTAYEQYF.

The chain employs TRBV7-2 and TRBJ2-2, with unresolved D. Germline CDR1 is SGHTA and CDR2 is FQGNSA. Trimming removed 7 bases from V and 5 bases from J, with 11 bases in between. This CDR3 is 13 amino acids long. The CDR3 DNA reads as TGTGCCAGCAACATCCGAGGAACCGGGGAGCTGTTTTTT. It specifies CASNIRGTGELFF.

The chain combines TRBV11-2 with TRBJ2-5; TRBD2 matches 9 bases. This CDR3 has 16 residues. J was trimmed by 2 bases and V by 8 bases; bases with no gene match: 12. Looked up from germline, CDR1 is SGHAT and CDR2 is FQNNGV. The CDR3: CASLEAGGDFQETQYF. CDR3 bases: TGTGCCAGCCTCGAGGCGGGGGGGGACTTTCAAGAGACCCAGTACTTC.

CDR3 sequence (DNA): TGTGCCAGCAGGCCCGGCCCGAGCTCCTACGAGCAGTACTTC. Translated: CASRPGPSSYEQYF. The V gene is TRBV6-5, the J gene TRBJ2-7, with D hard to call. Germline V lookup: CDR1 MNHEY, CDR2 SVGAGI. Between the trimmed V and J ends, which lost 6 bases and 0 bases, there was a span of 12 bases. The CDR3 covers 14 residues.

The chain couples TRBV25-1 to TRBJ2-3; no clear D. Trimming took off 6 bases at V and 1 base at J, with 14 bases between the two ends. Germline CDR1 reads MGHDK; CDR2 reads SYGVNS. This CDR3 spans 15 amino acids. In nucleotides, the CDR3 is TGTGCCAGCAGCGAGGTTTGGCACCGCACAGATACGCAGTATTTT. It encodes CASSEVWHRTDTQYF.